Listed below are T cell receptor beta chains from one sample, sequenced in a study of Ad26.COV2.S vaccination and SARS-CoV-2 variants. The protocol was immunoSEQ multiplex PCR, while the TCRdb copy is restricted to in-frame clones and leaves out a portion. The sample lists hundreds of thousands of clones; about 88% were seen once. This specimen consisted of peripheral blood, obtained in a trial of Ad26.COV2.S vaccine versus placebo. The source of these receptors is a person aged 18-65 years who received the Ad26.COV2.S COVID-19 vaccine or a placebo. CDR3s include the opening cysteine and the closing phenylalanine or tryptophan. Fields, in order: J gene, clone size, V gene, D gene, CDR3 DNA, CDR3 protein. A D gene is named only where the DNA matches it firmly. Size is omitted from some rows. Given values are once, few, many or a class for expanded clones.

TRBJ2-7 | NA | TRBV4-3 | TRBD2 | TGCGCCAGCAGCTACGGACTAGCGGGGCCCTACGAGCAGTACTTC | CASSYGLAGPYEQYF
TRBJ2-1 | NA | TRBV29-1 | TRBD1 | TGCAGCGTTCTCCGGGACAGGGGAGGAAATGAGCAGTTCTTC | CSVLRDRGGNEQFF
TRBJ2-5 | NA | TRBV5-4 | NA | TGTGCCAGCAGCGGAGGGGTTCCCCCACCCACACAAGAGACCCAGTACTTC | CASSGGVPPPTQETQYF
TRBJ2-1 | NA | TRBV7-9 | TRBD2 | TGTGCCAGCAGCAGCTCCGGGACTAGAAACTACAATGAGCAGTTCTTC | CASSSSGTRNYNEQFF
TRBJ1-4 | NA | TRBV7-2 | TRBD1 | TGTGCCAGCAGCGACAGGGTCCTGGCTAATGAAAAACTGTTTTTT | CASSDRVLANEKLFF
TRBJ1-2 | NA | TRBV27 | TRBD1 | TGTGCCAGCAGTTTAAGGGGGTTTGACAGGGACATTTCCCCATTCTATGGCTACACCTTC | CASSLRGFDRDISPFYGYTF
TRBJ2-1 | NA | TRBV25-1 | NA | TGTGCCAGCAGTGAAGGAGTTAGGGGCTACAATGAGCAGTTCTTC | CASSEGVRGYNEQFF
TRBJ2-3 | NA | TRBV23-1 | TRBD2 | TGCGCCAGCAGCCGGACTAGCGGGGGGGCTTTTATGACAGATACGCAGTATTTT | CASSRTSGGAFMTDTQYF
TRBJ2-7 | NA | TRBV3-1/TRBV3-2 | TRBD1 | TGTGCCAGCAGCTACGCCGGGACAGGGTACTACGAGCAGTACTTC | CASSYAGTGYYEQYF
TRBJ1-2 | few | TRBV9 | TRBD1 | TGTGCCAGCAGTAAAACAGGGGGGAACTATGGCTACACCTTC | CASSKTGGNYGYTF
TRBJ2-1 | NA | TRBV5-4 | TRBD1 | TGTGCCAGCAGCTTCGGACAGGGTTATACATATGAGCAGTTCTTC | CASSFGQGYTYEQFF
TRBJ1-3 | few | TRBV5-1 | NA | TGCGCCAGCAGCTTAGTAGGACTCCTTTCTGGAAACACCATATATTTT | CASSLVGLLSGNTIYF
TRBJ2-5 | once | TRBV4-2 | TRBD1 | TGTGCCAGCAGCCAAGATCTGAGAGGGGGCGCGGAGACCCAGTACTTC | CASSQDLRGGAETQYF
TRBJ2-7 | NA | TRBV5-4 | NA | TGTGCCAGCAGCTTGTCGGCGGGCGAGCAGTACTTC | CASSLSAGEQYF
TRBJ2-5 | NA | TRBV7-3 | NA | TGTGCCAGCAGCCCTACAGGGTTAGAGACCCAGTACTTC | CASSPTGLETQYF
TRBJ2-7 | once | TRBV7-9 | TRBD2 | TGTGCCATAGGGAGGGAAAGTAGCTACGAGCAGTACTTC | CAIGRESSYEQYF
TRBJ1-1 | NA | TRBV5-1 | TRBD1 | TGCGCCAGCGGGGGTGGGAACAGGGGGACTGAAGCTTTCTTT | CASGGGNRGTEAFF
TRBJ1-3 | NA | TRBV19 | NA | TGTGCCAGTAGCCCCCGTGTTGGAGAGAGATCCGGAAACACCATATATTTT | CASSPRVGERSGNTIYF
TRBJ2-2 | NA | TRBV27 | TRBD2 | TGTGCCAGCAGTCGGACTAGCGGGAGTGGGGGCACCGGGGAGCTGTTTTTT | CASSRTSGSGGTGELFF
TRBJ1-6 | once | TRBV24-1 | NA | TGTGCCACCACTAAAACACAGGGTAGCTCCTATAATTCACCCCTCCACTTT | CATTKTQGSSYNSPLHF
TRBJ1-1 | NA | TRBV6-6 | NA | TGTGCCAGCAGTTTCGAGGCGAACACTGAAGCTTTCTTT | CASSFEANTEAFF
TRBJ2-1 | once | TRBV6-5 | NA | TGTGCCAGCAGTTCCAGCAGTGTCCCCTCCTACAATGAGCAGTTCTTC | CASSSSSVPSYNEQFF
TRBJ1-5 | NA | TRBV3-1/TRBV3-2 | TRBD1 | TGTGCCAGCAGCCATAGGGACAGGGGGCTTGGCCAGCCCCAGCATTTT | CASSHRDRGLGQPQHF
TRBJ2-3 | NA | TRBV12-5 | NA | TGTGCTAGTGGTAGGGACACACGAACAGATACGCAGTATTTT | CASGRDTRTDTQYF
TRBJ1-6 | NA | TRBV7-2 | NA | TGTGCCAGCAGCTTAGAACCAGGGAATTATAATTCACCCCTCCACTTT | CASSLEPGNYNSPLHF
TRBJ2-2 | once | TRBV12-3/TRBV12-4 | NA | TGTGCCAGCAGTTTTACGGGCACCGGGGAGCTGTTTTTT | CASSFTGTGELFF
TRBJ1-1 | NA | TRBV4-2 | NA | TGTGCCAGCAGCCAAGATTCCCCGGCTGAAGCTTTCTTT | CASSQDSPAEAFF
TRBJ1-1 | NA | TRBV7-9 | TRBD1 | TGTGCCAGCAGCCCAATTCGGACAGGGAGTCCTGAAGCTTTCTTT | CASSPIRTGSPEAFF
TRBJ1-6 | NA | TRBV10-3 | NA | TGTGCCATCAGTGAGTCGTCAAATTCACCCCTCCACTTT | CAISESSNSPLHF
TRBJ1-2 | NA | TRBV19 | NA | TGTGCCAGTAGTACCCTCGGACAGTTCCGTTATGGCTACACCTTC | CASSTLGQFRYGYTF
TRBJ2-5 | NA | TRBV3-1/TRBV3-2 | NA | TGTGCCAGCAGCCAATTCCCTAGCGAGGAGACCCAGTACTTC | CASSQFPSEETQYF
TRBJ1-2 | NA | TRBV6-1 | NA | TGTGCCAGCAGTGAAATCGAGGGATACTATGGCTACACCTTC | CASSEIEGYYGYTF
TRBJ2-1 | few | TRBV11-2 | NA | TGTGCCAGCAGTGGGAGTACCTACAATGAGCAGTTCTTC | CASSGSTYNEQFF
TRBJ2-5 | NA | TRBV23-1 | NA | TGCGCCAGCAGTCAATCGAAACCGCAGACCCGTCGGGAGGAGACCCAGTACTTC | CASSQSKPQTRREETQYF
TRBJ2-2 | NA | TRBV7-9 | NA | TGTGCCAGCGCGGGGGGACAGATGAACACCGGGGAGCTGTTTTTT | CASAGGQMNTGELFF
TRBJ2-4 | NA | TRBV19 | TRBD1 | TGTGCCAGTAGCGTACCGACAGGGAACATTCAGTACTTC | CASSVPTGNIQYF
TRBJ1-1 | NA | TRBV28 | NA | TGTGCCAGCAGGACCGGGGACGTAGGAGCTTTCTTT | CASRTGDVGAFF
TRBJ1-5 | NA | TRBV11-2 | NA | TGTGCCAGCAGCACTGGTAGGAGTCAGCCCCAGCATTTT | CASSTGRSQPQHF
TRBJ2-4 | NA | TRBV7-9 | NA | TGTGCCAGCAGCTCTACAGTTACCCTAGCCAAAAACATTCAGTACTTC | CASSSTVTLAKNIQYF
TRBJ2-2 | NA | TRBV10-2 | NA | TGCGCCACCGACGGGAACACCGGGGAGCTGTTTTTT | CATDGNTGELFF
TRBJ1-1 | few | TRBV7-9 | NA | TGTGCCAGCCAATTATCATCGGCCATTGAAGCTTTCTTT | CASQLSSAIEAFF
TRBJ2-4 | NA | TRBV10-2 | NA | TGCGCCAGCAGTGTAAGCGGAGGGGAGGACATTCAGTACTTC | CASSVSGGEDIQYF
TRBJ1-2 | once | TRBV7-9 | NA | TGTGCCAGCAGCTTAGTTTGGGGGGATAACTATGGCTACACCTTC | CASSLVWGDNYGYTF
TRBJ1-6 | NA | TRBV9 | NA | TGTGCCAGCAGCCCGGGGACCCACAATTCACCCCTCCACTTT | CASSPGTHNSPLHF
TRBJ2-2 | few | TRBV7-8 | NA | TGTGCCAGCAGCTTATCGGTTGGCTCTGCCGGGGAGCTGTTTTTT | CASSLSVGSAGELFF